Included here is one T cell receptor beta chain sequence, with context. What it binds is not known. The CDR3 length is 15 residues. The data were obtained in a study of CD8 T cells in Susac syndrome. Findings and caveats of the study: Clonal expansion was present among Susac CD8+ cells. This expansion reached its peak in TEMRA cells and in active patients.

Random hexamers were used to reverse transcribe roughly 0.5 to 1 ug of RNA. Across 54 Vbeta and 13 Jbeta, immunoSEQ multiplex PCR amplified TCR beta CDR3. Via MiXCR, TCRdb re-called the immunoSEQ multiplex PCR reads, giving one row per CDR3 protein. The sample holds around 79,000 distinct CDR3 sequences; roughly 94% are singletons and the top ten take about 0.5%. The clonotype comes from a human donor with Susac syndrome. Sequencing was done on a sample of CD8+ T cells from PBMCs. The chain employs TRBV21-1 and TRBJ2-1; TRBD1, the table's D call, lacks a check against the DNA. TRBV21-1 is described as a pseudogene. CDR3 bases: TGTGCTACTTCTAGGGGCGGGGGGTCCGACAATGAGCAGTTCTTC. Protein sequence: CATSRGGGSDNEQFF.